This T cell receptor (beta chain) was retrieved from a study of T cells in tumors after PD-1 blockade. Germline lookup yields CDR1 LGHDT and CDR2 YNNKEL (reference sequence). Trimming shortened V by 0 bases and J by 4 bases, and 12 bases separated the two germline ends. This CDR3 spans 15 amino acids. This table comes from immunoSEQ multiplex PCR, and its TCRdb copy is limited to in-frame clones, with some not included. Among roughly 25,000 clones listed, 80% to 85% were seen once. This clonotype originated in a human donor with basal cell carcinoma. Sample: PBMCs, taken after anti-PD-1 treatment. V gene TRBV3-1 (or the pseudogene TRBV3-2) combines with J gene TRBJ1-2; the D is unclear. CDR3: CASSQDLAVLYGYTF. CDR3 bases: TGTGCCAGCAGCCAAGATCTGGCCGTTCTCTATGGCTACACCTTC.